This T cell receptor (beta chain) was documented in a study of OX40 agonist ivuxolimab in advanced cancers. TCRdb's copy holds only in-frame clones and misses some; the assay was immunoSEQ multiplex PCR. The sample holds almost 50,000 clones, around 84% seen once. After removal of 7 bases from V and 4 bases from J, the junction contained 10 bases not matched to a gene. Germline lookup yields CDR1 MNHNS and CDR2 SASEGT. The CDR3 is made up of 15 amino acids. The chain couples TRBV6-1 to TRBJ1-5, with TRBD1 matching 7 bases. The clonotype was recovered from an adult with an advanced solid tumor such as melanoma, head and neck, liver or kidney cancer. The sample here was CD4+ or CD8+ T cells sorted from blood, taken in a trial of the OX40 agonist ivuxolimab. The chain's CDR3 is CASIWGHRGNQPQHF. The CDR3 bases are TGTGCCAGCATCTGGGGGCACAGGGGTAATCAGCCCCAGCATTTT.